This paragraph reports one TCR beta chain. Original processing methods: How many nucleated cells were present was estimated from reference gene primer amplification. Measured with immunoSEQ multiplex PCR; TCRdb has only the in-frame clones, and not every one. The V and J calls and the clone size are those of that table, but D and trimming were determined from the DNA. The sample gives approximately 240,000 clones, roughly 84% of which show up once; about 4% is in the top ten. V lost 6 bases and J 4 bases, leaving 18 bases between the germline ends. The CDR3 covers 15 residues. From germline, CDR1 is MDHEN and CDR2 SYDVKM. The sample is drawn from a study of blood T cell repertoires in COVID-19.

Sequenced input: peripheral blood. This clonotype originated in a woman aged 40-49 years with active or convalescent COVID-19. The chain couples TRBV28 to TRBJ1-1, with D tentatively TRBD1 (6 bases). CDR3: CASRASGTSITEAFF. CDR3 sequence (DNA): TGTGCCAGCAGGGCAAGCGGGACATCGATCACTGAAGCTTTCTTT.